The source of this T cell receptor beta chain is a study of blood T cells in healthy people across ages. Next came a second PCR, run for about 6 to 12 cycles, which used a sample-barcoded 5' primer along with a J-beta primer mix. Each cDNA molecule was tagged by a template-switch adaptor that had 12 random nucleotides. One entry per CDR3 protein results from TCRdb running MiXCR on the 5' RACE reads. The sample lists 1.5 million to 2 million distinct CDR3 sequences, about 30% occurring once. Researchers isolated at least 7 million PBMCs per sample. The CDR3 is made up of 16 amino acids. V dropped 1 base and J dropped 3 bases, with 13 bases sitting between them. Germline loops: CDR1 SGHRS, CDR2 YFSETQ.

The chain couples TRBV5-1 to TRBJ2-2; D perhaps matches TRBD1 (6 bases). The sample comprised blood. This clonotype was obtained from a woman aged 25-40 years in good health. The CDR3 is CASSLIGGKDTGELFF. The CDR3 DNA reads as TGCGCCAGCAGCTTGATAGGGGGAAAGGACACCGGGGAGCTGTTTTTT. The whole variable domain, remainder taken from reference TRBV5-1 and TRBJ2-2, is KAGVTQTPRYLIKTRGQQVTLSCSPISGHRSVSWYQQTPGQGLQFLFEYFSETQRNKGNFPGRFSGRQFSNSRSEMNVSTLELGDSALYLCASSLIGGKDTGELFFGEGSRLTVL.